The clone carrying this T cell receptor beta chain was observed at least ten times. These data belong to a study of T cells after yellow fever vaccination. Synthesis of TCR cDNA relied on 5'RACE template switching, which attached a universal primer site and UMIs. TCRdb independently ran MiXCR on the 5' RACE reads; one entry per CDR3 protein. The sample contains some 120,000 distinct CDR3 sequences, 6% to 8% of which appear only once. This sample comprised CD4+ T cells sorted from PBMCs, obtained more than 8 days after the first yellow fever vaccination. This clonotype originated in a man aged 18 to 29 who received the YFV17D yellow fever vaccine.

This chain's CDR3 is CASSLGAGYEQYF. The CDR3, as DNA: TGCGCCAGCAGCTTGGGGGCAGGCTACGAGCAGTACTTC. The chain has TRBV5-1 and TRBJ2-7; D call uncertain. This CDR3 comprises 13 residues. V was shortened by 0 bases and J by 3 bases, with 7 bases between the two germline ends. CDR1 and CDR2 from the germline V gene are SGHRS and YFSETQ.